This T cell receptor beta chain originates from a study of T cells after posttransplantation cyclophosphamide. Study-wide findings and caveats: Tissue-infiltrating T cells from skin or gut overlapped little with blood T cells. Donor-recipient repertoire similarity was low at 1-2 months, rising over year one.

Profiled with immunoSEQ multiplex PCR; TCRdb holds only in-frame clones, not every one. In the table there are over 2,500 clones, 75% to 85% of which are singletons. Cyclophosphamide on days +3 and +4 followed busulfan-fludarabine conditioning and a marrow graft. This clone was observed once. Its antigen is currently unknown. This CDR3 is built from 14 residues. From germline, CDR1 is SGDLS and CDR2 YYNGEE. V gave up 1 base and J gave up 2 bases, with 9 bases separating them. Sequencing was performed on PBMCs, taken about 190 days after allogeneic stem cell transplant with posttransplant cyclophosphamide. The V and J genes are TRBV9 and TRBJ2-5, with unresolved D. This receptor was obtained from a male patient in his sixties who received an allogeneic stem cell transplant from a related donor and was CMV-positive. Certain T cells may be donor cells from the graft. Here the CDR3 reads CASSVRQTQETQYF. CDR3 bases: TGTGCCAGCAGCGTACGTCAGACACAAGAGACCCAGTACTTC.